The 12 T cell receptor beta chains presented below share a single source sample, sequenced in a study of shared clonotypes between healthy human individuals (dated by TCRdb to about 2020). The receptor library was made with the immunoSEQ multiplex PCR assay. The clones in this table, taken by TCRdb from immuneACCESS, are in-frame only. Not every clone is retained; where verified, under half of the shortfall comes from an unresolved V gene, and the cause of the rest is unknown. In all, the sample holds some 1.5 million clones, and 95% to 99% of those were seen once. Clones ranked in the top ten supply around 0.45% of the sample. Sequenced: naive CD4+ T cells sorted from blood. The sample's cell subset or site label, in plain terms: CD45RA+ positively selected. The receptors were gathered from a man aged 25-45 years in good health.

This chain links TRBV7-2 with TRBJ2-7, with TRBD1 identical over 9 bases. This CDR3 is 14 amino acids long. CDR1 and CDR2 (germline): SGHTA, FQGNSA. V gave up 5 bases and J gave up 2 bases; unmatched junction bases: 4. The CDR3 loop reads CASSKGQGTYEQYF. In DNA form, the CDR3 reads TGTGCCAGCAGCAAGGGACAGGGTACCTACGAGCAGTACTTC.

The chain couples TRBV5-1 to TRBJ2-6; D may match TRBD1 or TRBD2 (5 bases each). Germline CDR1 reads SGHRS; CDR2 reads YFSETQ. Trimming took off 0 bases at V and 4 bases at J, with 11 bases between the two ends. The CDR3 runs to 16 residues. The chain's CDR3 is CASSLDPGAGANVLTF. The CDR3 bases are TGCGCCAGCAGCTTGGATCCCGGGGCCGGGGCCAACGTCCTGACTTTC.

This clone was seen once. The rearrangement uses TRBV28 and TRBJ1-5; a weak D match, TRBD1 (6 bases). CDR1 is MDHEN and CDR2 is SYDVKM in the germline V gene. This CDR3 comprises 16 residues. V was cut by 5 bases and J by 2 bases, with 16 bases left in between. The CDR3 is CASSPHRAGGNQPQHF. CDR3 sequence (DNA): TGTGCCAGCAGTCCCCACAGGGCTGGCGGCAATCAGCCCCAGCATTTT.

V gene TRBV7-8 combines with J gene TRBJ2-1; D gene ambiguous. Trimming left V 1 base short and J 15 bases short, with 16 bases between. Per the germline V gene, CDR1 is SGHVS and CDR2 is FQNEAQ. The CDR3 sequence is 13 residues long. The CDR3 loop is CASSLVKGHMGFF. CDR3 nucleotide sequence: TGTGCCAGCAGCTTAGTAAAGGGCCATATGGGGTTCTTC.

The V call is TRBV5-4, the J call TRBJ1-1, with TRBD1 as a possible D gene (5 bases). Germline lookup yields CDR1 SGHNT and CDR2 YYREEE (reference sequence). V shed 3 bases and J shed 0 bases, with 12 bases lying between them. The CDR3 totals 15 residues. The CDR3 DNA follows: TGTGCCAGCAGCTCAGGGAGGGTCATGAACACTGAAGCTTTCTTT. Amino acids: CASSSGRVMNTEAFF.

This clone was recorded once. The rearrangement links TRBV7-9 to TRBJ2-1, with 9 nucleotides matching TRBD2. CDR3 size: 17 residues. Germline V CDR1 and CDR2: SEHNR, FQNEAQ (reference sequence). J was trimmed by 0 bases and V by 5 bases; bases with no gene match: 8. The CDR3 here is CASSPYSGSSSYNEQFF. The CDR3 coding sequence is TGTGCCAGCAGCCCTTATAGCGGGAGTTCCTCCTACAATGAGCAGTTCTTC.

The V gene is TRBV7-9, the J gene TRBJ2-3, with 7 nucleotides matching TRBD1. The CDR3 is made up of 17 amino acids. Germline V gene sequence: CDR1 SEHNR, CDR2 FQNEAQ (reference sequence). J gave up 2 bases and V 5 bases, and 13 bases lay outside the gene matches. CDR3 protein: CASSPTGQVVSTDTQYF. The CDR3 DNA follows: TGTGCCAGCAGCCCAACTGGACAGGTAGTATCCACAGATACGCAGTATTTT.

The gene calls are TRBV5-1 and TRBJ2-1; TRBD1 might be the D (6 bases). Between the trimmed V and J ends, which lost 4 bases and 6 bases, there was a span of 14 bases. Germline V gene sequence: CDR1 SGHRS, CDR2 YFSETQ. The CDR3 covers 14 residues. Here the CDR3 reads CASSIQGAGNEQFF. The DNA for the CDR3 is TGCGCCAGCAGCATACAGGGTGCGGGCAATGAGCAGTTCTTC.

The chain couples TRBV7-8 to TRBJ2-5; D is possibly TRBD1 or TRBD2 (5 bases each). CDR1 SGHVS and CDR2 FQNEAQ come from the germline V gene. The V end was cut by 1 base, the J end by 4 bases, with 19 bases between. The CDR3 has 17 residues. The CDR3 reads CASSLVRRGPTRETQYF. The CDR3 nucleotides are TGTGCCAGCAGCTTAGTACGACGGGGCCCCACTCGAGAGACCCAGTACTTC.

A remark on this clone: Other DNA sequences in this sample translate to the same CDR3. CDR3 amino acids: CASSLGLAGGDEQFF. The CDR3 coding sequence is TGCGCCAGCAGCCTAGGACTAGCGGGAGGCGATGAGCAGTTCTTC. The chain recombines TRBV4-3 with TRBJ2-1; 14 positions agree with TRBD2. The CDR3 has 15 amino acids. V lost 4 bases and J lost 8; bases outside the gene matches: 4. Per germline, CDR1 LGHNA and CDR2 YSLEER.

CDR3 sequence (DNA): TGTGCCAGCAGCCTAGGGGTGCGGGAGTCCTCCTACGAGCAGTACTTC. Protein: CASSLGVRESSYEQYF. The chain recombines TRBV11-2 with TRBJ2-7; 7 nucleotides line up with TRBD2. Germline CDR1 reads SGHAT; CDR2 reads FQNNGV. J gave up 0 bases and V 5 bases, and 10 bases lay outside the gene matches. The length of the CDR3 is 16 residues.

V is TRBV18 and J is TRBJ1-4; D call uncertain. In germline, CDR1 is KGHSH, CDR2 LQKENI. V lost 2 bases, J lost 5 bases, and 15 bases lay in between. CDR3 size: 16 residues. CDR3: CASSPNSVRLNEKLFF. CDR3 sequence (DNA): TGTGCCAGCTCACCAAACTCGGTCAGGTTGAATGAAAAACTGTTTTTT.